The 15 T cell receptor beta chains below all came from one sample that was sequenced in a study of blood T cell repertoires in COVID-19. Assay used: immunoSEQ multiplex PCR; TCRdb lists only in-frame clones, some missing. The sample shows about 230,000 clones, 65% to 90% of them seen only once. Sequencing was performed on peripheral blood. All receptors come from a man between 45 and 60 years old with COVID-19, enrolled during active disease.

The rearrangement joins TRBV4-3 to TRBJ1-5, with D unresolved. Trimming shortened V by 0 bases and J by 7 bases, and 10 bases separated the two germline ends. Germline V gives CDR1 LGHNA, CDR2 YSLEER. This CDR3 is built from 14 residues. The CDR3 nucleotides read TGCGCCAGCAGCCAAGATAAGGGAGCCCAGCCCCAGCATTTT. Its translation: CASSQDKGAQPQHF.

The chain links TRBV23-1 to TRBJ1-1; D call uncertain. TRBV23-1 is an ORF, with its function uncertain. The CDR3 contains 18 residues. V lost 0 bases and J lost 0, with 17 bases in between. The CDR3 DNA reads as TGCGCCAGCAGTCAATCGGGAGTGCGACAAACAATGAACACTGAAGCTTTCTTT. Protein: CASSQSGVRQTMNTEAFF.

A single count supports this clone. The rearrangement uses TRBV7-6 and TRBJ2-3, with 12 bases lining up with TRBD1. The J segment lost 6 bases and the V segment lost 4 bases, leaving 8 bases of the junction unmatched. Per germline, CDR1 SGHVS and CDR2 FNYEAQ. This CDR3 contains 16 residues. The chain's CDR3 is CASSSRGTGGVDTQYF. The DNA of the CDR3 is TGTGCCAGCAGCTCCAGGGGGACAGGGGGCGTGGATACGCAGTATTTT. Using reference TRBV7-6 and TRBJ2-3 for the parts outside the CDR3, the full variable domain is GAGVSQSPRYKVTKRGQDVALRCDPISGHVSLYWYRQALGQGPEFLTYFNYEAQQDKSGLPNDRFSAERPEGSISTLTIQRTEQRDSAMYRCASSSRGTGGVDTQYFGPGTRLTVL.

V gene TRBV20-1 combines with J gene TRBJ2-7; 10 bases are a match to TRBD2. The CDR3 is 15 amino acids. Germline V gene sequence: CDR1 DFQATT, CDR2 SNEGSKA (reference sequence). Trimming at V came to 3 bases and at J to 0 bases, leaving 5 bases not matched to a gene. CDR3 loop: CSASPTSGTSYEQYF. In DNA form, the CDR3 reads TGCAGTGCTAGTCCTACTAGCGGGACCTCCTACGAGCAGTACTTC.

A note on this clone: The junction differs from germline at one of its ends, possibly a read error. The V gene is TRBV6-5, the J gene TRBJ2-3, with TRBD2 matching over 10 bases. There are 14 residues in the CDR3. Per germline, CDR1 MNHEY and CDR2 SVGAGI. The CDR3 here is CASNPAGGPSTQYF. The CDR3 DNA reads TGTGCAAGCAACCCAGCGGGAGGGCCTAGTACGCAGTATTTT.

The chain has TRBV5-1 and TRBJ1-1; 9 nucleotides line up with TRBD1. From germline, CDR1 is SGHRS and CDR2 YFSETQ. The CDR3 loop spans 16 amino acids. Trimming cost V 4 bases and J 3 bases; bases outside gene matches: 10. The CDR3 protein is CASSQLNRGRDTEAFF. The CDR3 DNA reads as TGCGCCAGCAGCCAACTAAACAGGGGGCGGGACACTGAAGCTTTCTTT.

The V call is TRBV4-2, the J call TRBJ1-2, with TRBD1 as a possible D gene (6 bases). Trimming removed 5 bases from V and 3 bases from J, with 13 bases in between. The CDR3 totals 14 residues. The V gene's germline CDR1 is LGHNA and CDR2 YNFKEQ. CDR3 nucleotide sequence: TGTGCCAGCAGCAGGGGGGGTTCCGACTATGGCTACACCTTC. The encoded protein is CASSRGGSDYGYTF.

The chain recombines TRBV7-2 with TRBJ1-2; 9 positions match TRBD1. The germline V gene has CDR1 SGHTA and CDR2 FQGNSA. This CDR3 is built from 15 residues. V trimming: 5 bases; J trimming: 8 bases; junction bases outside the gene matches: 12. The CDR3 DNA follows: TGTGCCAGCAGCGACCGCTCGGGACAGGGCTTCGGCTACACCTTC. As protein: CASSDRSGQGFGYTF.

The rearrangement links TRBV10-3 to TRBJ2-5; D may be TRBD1 (6 bases). The CDR3 has 13 residues. Germline CDR1 reads ENHRY; CDR2 reads SYGVKD. The V and J ends lost 5 bases and 4 bases respectively, with 11 bases between them. The CDR3 here is CAISPQGGETQYF. The CDR3 DNA reads TGTGCCATCAGTCCACAGGGTGGAGAGACCCAGTACTTC.

The V gene is TRBV5-1, the J gene TRBJ1-6; tentatively, D is TRBD1 (6 bases). V was shortened by 4 bases and J by 5 bases, with 10 bases between the two germline ends. Germline-derived CDR1 and CDR2 are SGHRS and YFSETQ. The CDR3 runs 14 residues. The CDR3 loop is CASSQDRNNSPLHF. The CDR3 DNA follows: TGCGCCAGCAGCCAGGACAGAAATAATTCACCCCTCCACTTT.

This clone was counted between two and nine times. The gene calls are TRBV7-6 and TRBJ2-7; D is possibly TRBD2 (5 bases). V lost 1 base, J lost 6 bases, and 19 bases lay in between. This CDR3 spans 16 amino acids. Germline values: CDR1 SGHVS, CDR2 FNYEAQ. As DNA, the CDR3 is TGTGCCAGCAGCTTAGGGGCTAGCCTGACCTCTGGCGAGCAGTACTTC. Translated, it gives CASSLGASLTSGEQYF.

This clone was detected many times. The chain employs TRBV2 and TRBJ2-1; D is perhaps TRBD2 (6 bases). V gave up 8 bases and J gave up 7 bases, with 15 bases separating them. The CDR3 has 13 residues. Per the germline V gene, CDR1 is SNHLY and CDR2 is FYNNEI. CDR3 DNA: TGTGCCAGCTGGGGGGACGACAAGAATGAGCAGTTCTTC. Protein product: CASWGDDKNEQFF.

This clone has a count of ten or more. Other DNA sequences from this sample encode an identical CDR3 as well. The genes are TRBV11-2 and TRBJ2-1; D is ambiguous. The V end was cut by 5 bases, the J end by 7 bases, with 9 bases between. CDR1 SGHAT and CDR2 FQNNGV come from the germline V gene. The CDR3 sequence is 12 residues long. CDR3 nucleotide sequence: TGTGCCAGCAGCCCCCTAAGTAATGAGCAGTTCTTC. It is translated as CASSPLSNEQFF.

The V call is TRBV2, the J call TRBJ1-2; 8 bases agree with TRBD1. Per the germline V gene, CDR1 is SNHLY and CDR2 is FYNNEI. This CDR3 spans 14 amino acids. The V and J ends lost 6 bases and 2 bases, in that order; junction bases with no gene match: 5. CDR3 coding DNA: TGTGCCAGCAGCCGGGACAGGCAAAACTATGGCTACACCTTC. This gives the protein CASSRDRQNYGYTF.

The DNA for the CDR3 is TGTGCCAGCACCAAAGTCTTCCGGGAGCAGTACTTC. It is translated as CASTKVFREQYF. The V and J genes are TRBV6-5 and TRBJ2-7; D gene ambiguous. Germline V gives CDR1 MNHEY, CDR2 SVGAGI. This CDR3 is 12 amino acids long. Deletions cut 7 bases from V and 7 bases from J, with 14 bases between.